This T cell receptor beta chain is drawn from a study of blood T cell repertoires in COVID-19. On the study more broadly: Acute-phase and convalescent COVID-19 samples originated in the United States, Italy and Spain. In each case, the material was cDNA or gDNA derived from T cells, B-cell-depleted T cells, or PBMCs.

Methods used by the authors: Counts of nucleated cells, estimated from reference gene primer amplification, were obtained. TCRdb's copy holds only in-frame clones and misses some; the assay was immunoSEQ multiplex PCR. The V and J calls and the clone size are those of that table, but D and trimming were determined from the DNA. The data show 20,000 to 25,000 clones, with 84% seen just once and roughly 3.2% held by the top ten. This CDR3 is 20 amino acids long. V dropped 2 bases and J dropped 0; count of bases not matched to a gene: 16. CDR1 is KGHDR, CDR2 SFDVKD, per germline. The chain carries TRBV24-1 and TRBJ2-7; 9 bases are a match to TRBD1. Source material: peripheral blood. The sequence was collected from a man aged 35 to 55 with acute or convalescent COVID-19. As DNA, the CDR3 is TGTGCCACCAGTGATTCGATATCATCCGGGACAGGGCGTTCCTCCTACGAGCAGTACTTC. Protein product: CATSDSISSGTGRSSYEQYF.